The 7 T cell receptor beta chains reported below all come from one sample, sequenced in a study of shared clonotypes between healthy human individuals. The method was immunoSEQ multiplex PCR; TCRdb's version includes in-frame clones alone and lacks a portion of them. The table has about 2.3 million clones, 85% to 95% seen once; the top ten hold 0.37%. The sequenced sample consisted of naive CD4+ T cells from PBMCs. Regarding subset: CD45RA+ positively selected. These receptors all stem from a man younger than 35 in good health. Some clones in this sample may be carry-over from other donors' samples.

The chain carries TRBV28 and TRBJ1-1; D unclear. The CDR3 extends over 12 amino acids. Between the trimmed V and J ends, which lost 6 bases and 6 bases, there was a span of 11 bases. Per germline, CDR1 MDHEN and CDR2 SYDVKM. CDR3 residues: CASSLLGPEAFF. The CDR3 DNA reads as TGTGCCAGCAGCCTTCTTGGGCCTGAAGCTTTCTTT.

This sequence joins TRBV28 and TRBJ2-2; D is uncertain. Trimming removed 6 bases at V and 7 bases at J, with 18 bases between. Germline V gene lookup returns CDR1 MDHEN and CDR2 SYDVKM. The CDR3 spans 15 residues. DNA for the CDR3: TGTGCCAGCAGAACATCTACAATTGGTGGCGGGGAGCTGTTTTTT. It encodes CASRTSTIGGGELFF.

The genes are TRBV4-2 and TRBJ1-1; 8 bases are a match to TRBD1. The CDR3 consists of 15 residues. V gave up 3 bases and J gave up 4 bases; unmatched junction bases: 7. Germline CDR1 LGHNA, CDR2 YNFKEQ. The CDR3 region has the DNA TGTGCCAGCAGCCAGGACAGGGTACTTTCCACTGAAGCTTTCTTT. Its translation is CASSQDRVLSTEAFF.

The chain has TRBV5-1 and TRBJ2-7, with 7 bases aligning to TRBD2. The CDR3 loop spans 16 amino acids. CDR1 and CDR2 from the germline V gene are SGHRS and YFSETQ. The trim removed 0 bases at V and 0 bases at J, leaving 6 bases unmatched. The CDR3 is CASSLAVGGSSYEQYF. As DNA, the CDR3 is TGCGCCAGCAGCTTGGCCGTCGGGGGGTCCTCCTACGAGCAGTACTTC.

Details on this clone: Other nucleotide sequences in the sample specify the same CDR3. The V call is TRBV29-1, the J call TRBJ2-7, with D perhaps matching TRBD1 (5 bases). The germline V and J ends were trimmed by 4 bases and 0 bases, with 7 bases remaining between them. CDR1 and CDR2 (germline): SQVTM, ANQGSEA. The CDR3 runs 12 residues. The CDR3 reads CSVAQGSYEQYF. As DNA, the CDR3 is TGCAGCGTTGCTCAGGGCTCCTACGAGCAGTACTTC.

As concerns this clone: This sample also contains other DNA sequences that code for the same CDR3. The rearrangement uses TRBV28 and TRBJ2-7; D unclear. The V gene's germline CDR1 is MDHEN and CDR2 SYDVKM. There are 12 residues in the CDR3. V lost 2 bases and J 4 bases, leaving 6 bases between the germline ends. CDR3 DNA sequence: TGTGCCAGCAGTTTAAAGGGTTACGAGCAGTACTTC. Residues: CASSLKGYEQYF.

The chain is built from TRBV11-1 and TRBJ2-5; D is unresolved. The V gene lost 3 bases and the J gene lost 3 bases, with 11 bases spanning the gap. This CDR3 contains 14 residues. Germline V gene data show CDR1 as SGHAT and CDR2 as FQDESV (reference sequence). The CDR3 DNA is TGTGCCAGCAGCTTCTCATATTCTGAAGAGACCCAGTACTTC. Translation: CASSFSYSEETQYF.